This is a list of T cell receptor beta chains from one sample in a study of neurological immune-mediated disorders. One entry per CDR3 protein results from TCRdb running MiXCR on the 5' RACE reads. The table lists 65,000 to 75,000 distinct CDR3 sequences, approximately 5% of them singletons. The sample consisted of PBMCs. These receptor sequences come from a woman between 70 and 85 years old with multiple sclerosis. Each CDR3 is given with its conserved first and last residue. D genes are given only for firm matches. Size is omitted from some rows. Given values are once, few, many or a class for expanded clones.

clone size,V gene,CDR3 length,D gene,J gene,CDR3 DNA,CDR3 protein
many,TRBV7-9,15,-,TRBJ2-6,TGTGCCAGCAGCTTGGGTCCTTCTGGGGCCAACGTCCTGACTTTC,CASSLGPSGANVLTF
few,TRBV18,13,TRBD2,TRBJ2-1,TGTGCCAGCTCACCGGCGGGAGTCTATGAGCAGTTCTTC,CASSPAGVYEQFF
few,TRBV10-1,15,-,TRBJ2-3,TGCGCCAGCAGTGATCCCGGGGGAGACACAGATACGCAGTATTTT,CASSDPGGDTDTQYF
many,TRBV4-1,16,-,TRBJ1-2,TGCGCCAGCAGCCAAGTGTTCAGCTCCACTAACTATGGCTACACCTTC,CASSQVFSSTNYGYTF
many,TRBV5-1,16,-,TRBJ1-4,TGCGCCAGCAGCTTCGCCCTACAGGGAGGTGATGAAAAACTGTTTTTT,CASSFALQGGDEKLFF
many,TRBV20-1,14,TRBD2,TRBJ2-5,TGCAGTGCAAGAATAGCGGGGGCTCAAGAGACCCAGTACTTC,CSARIAGAQETQYF
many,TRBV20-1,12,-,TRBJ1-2,TGCAGTGCTACAGGGCACAACTATGGCTACACCTTC,CSATGHNYGYTF
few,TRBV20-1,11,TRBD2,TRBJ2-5,TGCAGCCTAGCGGGGGGAGAGACCCAGTACTTC,CSLAGGETQYF
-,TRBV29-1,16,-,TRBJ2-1,TGCAGCGTTGAAAGCGGCGGCCCATCATCCTACAATGAGCAGTTCTTC,CSVESGGPSSYNEQFF
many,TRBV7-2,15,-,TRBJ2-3,TGTGCCAGCAGCTTAGTGGTTTTTGGCACAGATACGCAGTATTTT,CASSLVVFGTDTQYF
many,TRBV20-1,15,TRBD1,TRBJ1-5,TGCAGTGCCACATCCCGGGACAGCTTCAATCAGCCCCAGCATTTT,CSATSRDSFNQPQHF
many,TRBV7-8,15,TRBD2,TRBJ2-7,TGTGCCAGCAGCCTTAGCGGGAGGGGCTCCTACGAGCAGTACTTC,CASSLSGRGSYEQYF
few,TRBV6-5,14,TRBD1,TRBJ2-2,TGTGCCAGCAGAAAGACAGGGACCACCGGGGAGCTGTTTTTT,CASRKTGTTGELFF
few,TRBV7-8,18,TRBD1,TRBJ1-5,TGTGCCAGCAGCTTAGCGACTCCTGGACAGGGCCGGCATCAGCCCCAGCATTTT,CASSLATPGQGRHQPQHF
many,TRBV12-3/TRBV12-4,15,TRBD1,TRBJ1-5,TGTGCCAGCAGTTCGGACAGGGGGCTCAATCAGCCCCAGCATTTT,CASSSDRGLNQPQHF
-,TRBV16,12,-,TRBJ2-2,TGTGCCAGCCTCCACGACACCGGGGAGCTGTTTTTT,CASLHDTGELFF
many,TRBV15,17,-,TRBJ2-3,TGTGCCACCAGCAGAGACTCCGGGACCTCCCTGGGAGATACGCAGTATTTT,CATSRDSGTSLGDTQYF
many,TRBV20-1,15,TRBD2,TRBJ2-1,TGCAGTGCTAGAGATTTACTAGCGGGGAACAATGAGCAGTTCTTC,CSARDLLAGNNEQFF
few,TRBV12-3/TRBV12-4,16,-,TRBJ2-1,TGTGCCAGCAGTCCTCGGCCAGGGGTCTCCTACAATGAGCAGTTCTTC,CASSPRPGVSYNEQFF
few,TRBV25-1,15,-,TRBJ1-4,TGTGCCAGCAGTAATACACAGGGAGGGAATGAAAAACTGTTTTTT,CASSNTQGGNEKLFF
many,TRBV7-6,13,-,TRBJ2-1,TGTGCCAGCAGCCCAGAAGGGCGCTATGAGCAGTTCTTC,CASSPEGRYEQFF
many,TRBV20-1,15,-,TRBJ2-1,TGCAGTGCTCCCCTGAGGGGGAGAACTTGGAATGAGCAGTTCTTC,CSAPLRGRTWNEQFF
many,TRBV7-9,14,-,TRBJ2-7,TGTGCCAGCAGCCCCCGGGAAATCTCCTACGAGCAGTACTTC,CASSPREISYEQYF
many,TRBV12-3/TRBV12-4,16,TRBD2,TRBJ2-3,TGTGCCAGCAGCTGGAGGACTAGCGGGCGCACAGATACGCAGTATTTT,CASSWRTSGRTDTQYF
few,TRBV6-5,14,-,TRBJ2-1,TGTGCCAGCAGTTACTCGACCCGCGGCAATGAGCAGTTCTTC,CASSYSTRGNEQFF
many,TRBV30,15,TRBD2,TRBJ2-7,TGTGCCTGGACGGGGACTAGCGGGTTTTCCTACGAGCAGTACTTC,CAWTGTSGFSYEQYF
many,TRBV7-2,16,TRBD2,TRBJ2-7,TGTGCCAGCAGCCCGCCGGGACTAGCGGGAGGGCTCGAGCAGTACTTC,CASSPPGLAGGLEQYF
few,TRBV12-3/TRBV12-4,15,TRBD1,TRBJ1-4,TGTGCCAGCAGGCCCGGACAGGGGGCGGCAGAAAAACTGTTTTTT,CASRPGQGAAEKLFF
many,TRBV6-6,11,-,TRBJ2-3,TGTGCCAGTAGAGGGCCAGATACGCAGTATTTT,CASRGPDTQYF
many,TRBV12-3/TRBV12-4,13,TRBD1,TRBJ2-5,TGTGCCAGCAGCGACAGGGCGACAGAGACCCAGTACTTC,CASSDRATETQYF
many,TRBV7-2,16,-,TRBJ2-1,TGTGCCAGCAGCCGAGCACTGAGGAGCTCCTACAATGAGCAGTTCTTC,CASSRALRSSYNEQFF
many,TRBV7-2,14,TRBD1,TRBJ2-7,TGTGCCAGCAGCCAAAGGACAGGGGGCGGCGAGCAGTACTTC,CASSQRTGGGEQYF
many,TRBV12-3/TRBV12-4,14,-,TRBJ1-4,TGTGCCAGCAGAGCCGGGGGGATAGGGGAAAAACTGTTTTTT,CASRAGGIGEKLFF
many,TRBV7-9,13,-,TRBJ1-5,TGTGCCAGCAGCCCCGAGGGGGTTTCGGCCCAGCATTTT,CASSPEGVSAQHF
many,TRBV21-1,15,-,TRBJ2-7,TGTGCCAGCAGCGAACGGGACAGGGGAAGGTCTAGGCAGTACTTC,CASSERDRGRSRQYF
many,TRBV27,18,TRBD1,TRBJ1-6,TGTGCCAGCAGTTTATTTTCGGGACAGATTGTCTATAATTCACCCCTCCACTTT,CASSLFSGQIVYNSPLHF
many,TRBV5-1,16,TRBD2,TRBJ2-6,TGCGCCAGCAGCTTGGCTAGCGGCTCTGGGGCCAACGTCCTGACTTTC,CASSLASGSGANVLTF
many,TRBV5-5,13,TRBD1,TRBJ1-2,TGTGCCAGCAGCTCCACAGGGGACTATGGCTACACCTTC,CASSSTGDYGYTF
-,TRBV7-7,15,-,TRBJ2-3,TGTGCCAGCAGCCCTTCGGACATTGGGTTGGATACGCAGTATTTT,CASSPSDIGLDTQYF
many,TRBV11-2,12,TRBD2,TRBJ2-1,TGTGCCAGCACCGGGGGGTACAATGAGCAGTTCTTC,CASTGGYNEQFF
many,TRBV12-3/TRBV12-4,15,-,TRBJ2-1,TGTGCCAGCAGTTTACAGGGGGGCTCCTACAATGAGCAGTTCTTC,CASSLQGGSYNEQFF
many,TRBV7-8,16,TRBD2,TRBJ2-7,TGTGCCAGCAGCTTAGTCCGGACTAGCGGGACGTACGAGCAGTACTTC,CASSLVRTSGTYEQYF
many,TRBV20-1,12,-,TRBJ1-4,TGCAGTGCTAGCCGGCCCAATGAAAAACTGTTTTTT,CSASRPNEKLFF
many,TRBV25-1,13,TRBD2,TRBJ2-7,TGTGCCAGCGGACGGGGCGGGGGTTACGAGCAGTACTTC,CASGRGGGYEQYF
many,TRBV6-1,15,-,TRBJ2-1,TGTGCCAGCAGTGGAGACGGGAGAGTGGTCACTGAGCAGTTCTTC,CASSGDGRVVTEQFF
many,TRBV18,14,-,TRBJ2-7,TGTGCCAGCTCACCACCGGGCGAGTACTACGAGCAGTACTTC,CASSPPGEYYEQYF
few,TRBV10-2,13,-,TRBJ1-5,TGCGCCAGCAACGGGGCGGGAAATCAGCCCCAGCATTTT,CASNGAGNQPQHF
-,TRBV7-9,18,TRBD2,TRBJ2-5,TGTGCCAGCAGCTCCCTGGGACTAGCGGGAGGTTTCCAAGAGACCCAGTACTTC,CASSSLGLAGGFQETQYF
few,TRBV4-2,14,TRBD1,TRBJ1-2,TGTGCCAGCAGCCAGGGGACAGGGGGTGATGGCTACACCTTC,CASSQGTGGDGYTF
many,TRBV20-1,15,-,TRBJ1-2,TGCAGTGCTGGTGGGAGTGGGACGTTTAACTATGGCTACACCTTC,CSAGGSGTFNYGYTF
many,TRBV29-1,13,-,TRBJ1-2,TGCAGCGTTAATCAGGGGTCAAACTATGGCTACACCTTC,CSVNQGSNYGYTF
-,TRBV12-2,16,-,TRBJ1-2,TGTGCAAGTCGCTTAGCCGACAGGGGGTGGGAGAATGGCTACACCTTC,CASRLADRGWENGYTF
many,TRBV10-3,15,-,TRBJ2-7,TGTGCCATCAGTGAGGCCAGCGGAGAGACCTACGAGCAGTACTTC,CAISEASGETYEQYF
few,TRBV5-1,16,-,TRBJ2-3,TGCGCCAGCAGCTTGGTTTCTCTGGCTAGCACAGATACGCAGTATTTT,CASSLVSLASTDTQYF